This T cell receptor (beta chain) was identified during a study of T cells in Graves' hyperthyroidism and ophthalmopathy. The source material, RNA transcripts, was used to amplify TCR beta CDR3 regions. The HTBI set primed first-round TCR CDR3 RT-PCR. TCRdb analysed the multiplex PCR reads with MiXCR anew, one entry per CDR3 protein. The sample has a few hundred thousand distinct CDR3 sequences, roughly 20% seen once; the top ten hold about 25%. The table lists this clonotype with many counts. Germline values: CDR1 LNHNV, CDR2 YYDKDF (reference sequence). The CDR3 is 17 amino acids. With V trimmed by 5 bases and J by 2 bases, 11 bases remained unmatched. Diagnoses rested on clinical symptoms, serum thyroxine and TRAb, thyroid ultrasound and orbital computed tomography.

The sequence came from a man younger than 35 with Graves' hyperthyroidism. The chain carries TRBV15 and TRBJ1-5, with 8 positions matching TRBD1. Material for sequencing was blood. The CDR3, as DNA: TGTGCCACCAGCTTTGACAGGGGAGTGAACGGCAATCAGCCCCAGCATTTT. Its protein product is CATSFDRGVNGNQPQHF.